These 15 T cell receptor beta chains originate from one sample sequenced in a study of metastatic and nonmetastatic thyroid tumors. TCRdb reprocessed the PCR reads using MiXCR. The sample consists of over 10,000 clones, 26% of them appearing once. Nobody among the patients had been given any treatment before thyroid surgery. The specimen sequenced was tumor tissue. Receptors originate from a female donor with papillary thyroid cancer or a benign thyroid nodule (not recorded which). Some clones in this sample may be carry-over from other donors' samples.

This clone was recorded once. CDR3 protein: CAWRTGGTSTDTQYF. The CDR3, as DNA: TGTGCCTGGAGGACGGGCGGGACTAGCACAGATACGCAGTATTTT. V is TRBV30 and J is TRBJ2-3; D is perhaps TRBD2 (6 bases). Trimming stripped 3 bases from V and 0 bases from J, with 13 bases between. Germline values: CDR1 GTSNPN, CDR2 SVGIG (reference sequence). CDR3 length: 15 amino acids.

V usage is TRBV20-1 and J usage is TRBJ1-5; D is perhaps TRBD1 (5 bases). CDR1 DFQATT and CDR2 SNEGSKA come from the germline V gene (reference sequence). CDR3 length: 13 amino acids. V lost 3 bases and J lost 9, with 15 bases in between. Here the CDR3 DNA reads TGCAGTGCTAGCTCCAGGGATGGCCGGCCCCAGCATTTT. This encodes CSASSRDGRPQHF.

By sample fraction, this clone is medium-sized (0.01 to 0.1%). The chain couples TRBV28 to TRBJ1-6; 10 nucleotides match TRBD1. The germline gives CDR1 MDHEN, CDR2 SYDVKM. The CDR3 runs 16 residues. Trimming took 5 bases from V and 14 from J; bases not matched to a gene: 15. DNA of the CDR3: TGTGCCAGCAGTGCGAGACAGGGGGCCATAGGGGAGACCCTCCACTTT. As protein: CASSARQGAIGETLHF.

The chain employs TRBV2 and TRBJ1-5, with TRBD1 matching over 8 bases. Germline CDR1 and CDR2: SNHLY and FYNNEI. Unmatched junction bases numbered 14, after V lost 6 bases and J lost 4 bases. The CDR3 extends over 17 amino acids. For the CDR3, the DNA is TGTGCCAGCAGCCCAGGACACGACAGGGGTAGAAATCAGCCCCAGCATTTT. Protein product: CASSPGHDRGRNQPQHF. The full variable domain, with the rest looked up from reference TRBV2 and TRBJ1-5, is EPEVTQTPSHQVTQMGQEVILRCVPISNHLYFYWYRQILGQKVEFLVSFYNNEISEKSEIFDDQFSVERPDGSNFTLKIRSTKLEDSAMYFCASSPGHDRGRNQPQHFGDGTRLSIL.

Notes on this clone: A much larger clone sits a single nucleotide away, making a read error possible. The CDR3 does not close with the conserved phenylalanine or tryptophan, likely indicating a read error. The V and J genes are TRBV11-3 and TRBJ2-7; D unresolved. Germline V gives CDR1 SGHNT, CDR2 YENEEA. With 7 bases removed from V and 0 bases from J, the gap between germline ends came to 7 bases. This CDR3 is built from 12 residues. The CDR3 spells CASISSSYEQYS. As DNA, the CDR3 is TGTGCCAGCATCTCGTCCTCCTACGAGCAGTACTCC.

Comment on this clone: A single base separates this from a much larger clone, so it may be a read error. The chain's CDR3 is CASSQTKREVNEQFF. For the CDR3, the DNA is TGTGCCAGCAGCCAAACCAAGAGGGAGGTCAATGAGCAGTTCTTC. The rearrangement joins TRBV4-2 to TRBJ2-1, with D perhaps TRBD2 (6 bases). Germline V gives CDR1 LGHNA, CDR2 YNFKEQ. CDR3 length: 15 residues. The V end was cut by 2 bases, the J end by 6 bases, with 14 bases between.

By frequency in the sample, this clone is medium-sized. In DNA, the CDR3 is TGTGCCAGCAGCCCAAACGGAGGGTACGAGCAGTACTTC. This encodes CASSPNGGYEQYF. The V and J genes are TRBV7-3 and TRBJ2-7, with D possibly TRBD2 on 6 matching bases. Germline assignment: CDR1 SGHTA and CDR2 FQGTGA. V gave up 5 bases and J gave up 4 bases, with 12 bases separating them. The CDR3 covers 13 residues.

V gene TRBV14 combines with J gene TRBJ2-3, with TRBD2 matching 8 bases. Germline-derived CDR1 and CDR2 are SGHDN and FVKESK. With 5 bases clipped from V and 4 bases from J, the junction kept 11 bases outside the gene matches. CDR3 length: 16 residues. The CDR3: CASSEVAGGDADTQYF. The CDR3 coding sequence is TGTGCCAGCAGCGAGGTGGCGGGAGGAGATGCAGATACGCAGTATTTT.

Ten or more counts support this clone. The chain employs TRBV7-6 and TRBJ2-2; D call uncertain. Germline CDR1 and CDR2: SGHVS and FNYEAQ. V was shortened by 5 bases and J by 5 bases, with 15 bases between the two germline ends. This CDR3 region has 15 residues. The CDR3 DNA is TGTGCCAGCAGCCTCATCGCTGGGTGGACCGGGGAGCTGTTTTTT. Translation: CASSLIAGWTGELFF. Drawing the rest from reference TRBV7-6 and TRBJ2-2, the complete variable domain is GAGVSQSPRYKVTKRGQDVALRCDPISGHVSLYWYRQALGQGPEFLTYFNYEAQQDKSGLPNDRFSAERPEGSISTLTIQRTEQRDSAMYRCASSLIAGWTGELFFGEGSRLTVL.

Only a few counts were recorded for this clone. An end of the junction does not agree with germline; a read error may underlie this. This chain connects TRBV6-5 to TRBJ2-3, with 15 bases aligning to TRBD2. The CDR3 runs to 18 residues. The germline V gene encodes CDR1 MNHEY and CDR2 SVGAGI. The CDR3 DNA reads TGTGCCATCGCTGTGGTAGGACTAGCGGGGGGGAGCACATATACGCAGTATTTT. This codes for CAIAVVGLAGGSTYTQYF.

This clone was found many times. The chain couples TRBV10-3 to TRBJ2-1; D gene ambiguous. CDR1 is ENHRY, CDR2 SYGVKD, per germline. This CDR3 has 16 residues. Trimming removed 0 bases from V and 0 bases from J, with 9 bases in between. CDR3 sequence: CAISESGGGSYNEQFF. CDR3 coding DNA: TGTGCCATCAGTGAGTCCGGCGGTGGCTCCTACAATGAGCAGTTCTTC.

This clone has a count of ten or more. The rearrangement links TRBV20-1 to TRBJ2-1, with 8 bases fitting TRBD1. The CDR3 is 14 amino acids. The V segment lost 2 bases and the J segment 6 bases; nucleotides outside the gene matches: 6. The germline V gene encodes CDR1 DFQATT and CDR2 SNEGSKA (reference sequence). CDR3 loop: CSARRTGKPNEQFF. In DNA form, the CDR3 reads TGCAGTGCTAGAAGGACAGGGAAGCCCAATGAGCAGTTCTTC.

This clone was detected ten times or more. The gene calls are TRBV3-1 and TRBJ1-4, with a weak D call TRBD1 (6 bases). This CDR3 is 15 amino acids long. Trimming shortened V by 2 bases and J by 3 bases, and 10 bases separated the two germline ends. The germline gives CDR1 LGHDT, CDR2 YNNKEL (reference sequence). The chain's CDR3 is CASSQPTGPNEKLFF. In DNA form, the CDR3 reads TGTGCCAGCAGCCAACCGACAGGCCCTAATGAAAAACTGTTTTTT.

This clone was seen a handful of times. J is TRBJ2-7 and V is TRBV6-2 or TRBV6-3; no definite D call. Germline CDR1 is MNHEY and CDR2 is SVGEGT. This CDR3 comprises 14 residues. With 2 bases removed from V and 2 bases from J, the gap between germline ends came to 10 bases. The CDR3 reads CASSYISATYEQYF. CDR3 DNA sequence: TGTGCCAGCAGTTACATCAGCGCTACCTACGAGCAGTACTTC.

By its share, this clone is medium-sized (0.01 to 0.1%). The gene calls are TRBV2 and TRBJ2-7; the D gene is possibly TRBD1 (7 bases). The germline CDR1 and CDR2 sequences are SNHLY and FYNNEI. The CDR3 has 14 residues. V was pared by 1 base and J by 3 bases, with 10 bases between. The CDR3 DNA reads TGTGCCAGCAGTGAAGGCAGGGGGGTCTACGAGCAGTACTTC. Protein: CASSEGRGVYEQYF. The complete variable domain, with remaining parts taken from reference TRBV2 and TRBJ2-7, reads EPEVTQTPSHQVTQMGQEVILRCVPISNHLYFYWYRQILGQKVEFLVSFYNNEISEKSEIFDDQFSVERPDGSNFTLKIRSTKLEDSAMYFCASSEGRGVYEQYFGPGTRLTVT.